This T cell receptor (beta chain) was captured by sequencing in a study of blood T cell repertoires in COVID-19. Some clones are missing from TCRdb's copy, which holds only in-frame ones; the method was immunoSEQ multiplex PCR. The sample carries 200,000 to 250,000 clones, approximately 77% recorded once. Germline V gene sequence: CDR1 SNHLY, CDR2 FYNNEI. This CDR3 region has 13 residues. Trimming took 5 bases from V and 4 from J; bases not matched to a gene: 2. Sequencing was performed on peripheral blood. The receptor was derived from a woman of 80 years or more with acute or convalescent COVID-19. The chain carries TRBV2 and TRBJ2-3, with 8 bases that match TRBD1. CDR3 nucleotide sequence: TGTGCCAGCAGTCAGGGGGCCCCAGATACGCAGTATTTT. It codes for CASSQGAPDTQYF.